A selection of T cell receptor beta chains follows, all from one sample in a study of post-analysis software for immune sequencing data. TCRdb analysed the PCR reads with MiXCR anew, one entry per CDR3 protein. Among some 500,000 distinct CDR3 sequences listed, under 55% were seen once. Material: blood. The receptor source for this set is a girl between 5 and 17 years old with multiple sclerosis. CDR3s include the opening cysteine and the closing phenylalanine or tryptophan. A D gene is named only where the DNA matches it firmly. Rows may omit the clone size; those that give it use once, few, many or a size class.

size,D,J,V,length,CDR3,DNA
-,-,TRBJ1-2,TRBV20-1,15,CSASPDSEPNYGYTF,TGCAGTGCCAGCCCGGACAGCGAACCTAACTATGGCTACACCTTC
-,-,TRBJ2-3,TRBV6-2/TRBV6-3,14,CASSSNSHTDTQYF,TGTGCCAGCAGTTCCAACTCTCACACAGATACGCAGTATTTT
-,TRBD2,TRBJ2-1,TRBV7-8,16,CASSRGGLAGVNEQFF,TGTGCCAGCAGCCGGGGGGGACTAGCGGGGGTTAATGAGCAGTTCTTC
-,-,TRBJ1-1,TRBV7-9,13,CASSISMSTEAFF,TGTGCCAGCAGCATCTCTATGAGCACTGAAGCTTTCTTT
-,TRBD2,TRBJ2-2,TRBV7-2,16,CASRMVAGTSPGELFF,TGTGCCAGCAGGATGGTAGCGGGGACGTCGCCCGGGGAGCTGTTTTTT
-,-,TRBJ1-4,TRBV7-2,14,CASSLGGINEKLFF,TGTGCCAGCAGCTTAGGGGGCATTAATGAAAAACTGTTTTTT
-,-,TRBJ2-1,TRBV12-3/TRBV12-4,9,CASSFAPFF,TGTGCCAGCAGTTTCGCACCGTTCTTC
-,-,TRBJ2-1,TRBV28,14,CASSLLGGIYEQFF,TGTGCCAGCAGTTTATTGGGCGGGATATATGAGCAGTTCTTC
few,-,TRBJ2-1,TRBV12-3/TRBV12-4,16,CASSLRVPLRGNEQFF,TGTGCCAGCAGTTTAAGGGTACCTTTGCGGGGAAATGAGCAGTTCTTC
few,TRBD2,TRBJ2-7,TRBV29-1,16,CSVEDPGLAGGYEQYF,TGCAGCGTTGAAGACCCCGGACTAGCGGGAGGTTACGAGCAGTACTTC
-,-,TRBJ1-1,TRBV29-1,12,CSVKQVNTEAFF,TGCAGCGTTAAACAGGTGAACACTGAAGCTTTCTTT
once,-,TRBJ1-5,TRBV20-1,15,CSARVGPESNQPQHF,TGCAGTGCTAGAGTTGGGCCCGAGAGCAATCAGCCCCAGCATTTT
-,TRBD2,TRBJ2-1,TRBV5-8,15,CASSLSGLGSNEQFF,TGTGCCAGCAGCTTGTCGGGACTAGGGTCAAATGAGCAGTTCTTC
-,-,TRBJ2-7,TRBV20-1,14,CSAGSPMGGHEQYF,TGCAGTGCCGGATCCCCAATGGGAGGCCACGAGCAGTACTTC
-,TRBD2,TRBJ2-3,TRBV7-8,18,CASSVPLEREGDTDTQYF,TGTGCCAGCAGCGTACCTCTGGAGCGGGAGGGGGACACAGATACGCAGTATTTT
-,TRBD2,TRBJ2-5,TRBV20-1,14,CSASEGTGGETRYF,TGCAGTGCTAGTGAGGGGACGGGAGGAGAGACCCGGTACTTC
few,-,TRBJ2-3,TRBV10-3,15,CAISVGRGASDTQYF,TGTGCCATCAGTGTAGGCCGGGGGGCGTCAGATACGCAGTATTTT
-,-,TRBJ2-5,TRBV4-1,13,CASSQRDAETQYF,TGCGCCAGCAGCCAAAGGGACGCAGAGACCCAGTACTTC
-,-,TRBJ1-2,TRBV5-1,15,CASSAVQGTNYGYTF,TGCGCCAGCAGCGCAGTACAGGGAACCAACTATGGCTACACCTTC
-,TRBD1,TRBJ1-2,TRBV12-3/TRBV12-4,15,CASSLATGGLRGYTF,TGTGCCAGCAGTTTAGCGACAGGGGGCTTACGTGGCTACACCTTC
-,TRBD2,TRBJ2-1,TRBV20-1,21,CSASYREWEGLNYSLYNEQFF,TGCAGTGCTAGTTACCGGGAGTGGGAGGGACTTAACTACTCTCTATACAATGAGCAGTTCTTC
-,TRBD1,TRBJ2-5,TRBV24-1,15,CATSDGTAAPQTRYF,TGTGCCACCAGTGACGGGACAGCCGCGCCACAGACCCGGTACTTC
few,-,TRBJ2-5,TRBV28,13,CASSLVAIETQYF,TGTGCCAGCAGTTTAGTGGCAATTGAGACCCAGTACTTC
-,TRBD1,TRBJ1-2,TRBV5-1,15,CASSLQGQGANGYTF,TGCGCCAGCAGCCTCCAGGGACAGGGGGCGAATGGCTACACCTTC
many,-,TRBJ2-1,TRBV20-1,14,CSAKGRGIYNEQFF,TGCAGTGCTAAGGGCAGAGGGATATACAATGAGCAGTTCTTC
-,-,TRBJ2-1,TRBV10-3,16,CAISPYGLPSYNEQFF,TGTGCCATCAGTCCTTATGGACTTCCCTCCTACAATGAGCAGTTCTTC